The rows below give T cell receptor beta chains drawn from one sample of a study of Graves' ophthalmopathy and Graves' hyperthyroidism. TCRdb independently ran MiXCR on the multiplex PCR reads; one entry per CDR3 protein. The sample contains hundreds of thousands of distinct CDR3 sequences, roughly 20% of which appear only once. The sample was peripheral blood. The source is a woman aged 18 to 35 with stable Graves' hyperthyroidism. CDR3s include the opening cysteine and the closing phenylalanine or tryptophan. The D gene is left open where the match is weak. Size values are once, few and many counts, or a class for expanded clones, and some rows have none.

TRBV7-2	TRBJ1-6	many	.	TGTGCCAGCAGCTTAGCCACACGTATAGTCCTCCACTTT	CASSLATRIVLHF
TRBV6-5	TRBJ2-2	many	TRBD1	TGTGCCAGCAGGCACCGGGACAGGGGTCCCGGGGAGCTGTTTTTT	CASRHRDRGPGELFF
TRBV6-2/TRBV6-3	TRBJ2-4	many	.	TGTGCCACACACCGGGGACCTCAGCATTTTCCCAAAAACATTCAGTACTTC	CATHRGPQHFPKNIQYF
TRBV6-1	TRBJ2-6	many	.	TGTGCCAGCAGTGAATGGTACAGGGGAGGGGCTGGGGCCAACGTCCTGACTTTC	CASSEWYRGGAGANVLTF
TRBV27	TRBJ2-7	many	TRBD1	TGTGCCAGCAGCAAACCGGGGACAGGGCTGTACGAGCAGTACTTC	CASSKPGTGLYEQYF
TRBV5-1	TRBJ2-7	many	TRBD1	TGCGCCAGCAGCTGGAGTTGGGACAGGGGGTACGAGCAGTACTTC	CASSWSWDRGYEQYF
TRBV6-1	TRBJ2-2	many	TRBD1	TGTGCCAGCAGGCTACAGGGGTGGATAACCGGGGAGCTGTTTTTT	CASRLQGWITGELFF
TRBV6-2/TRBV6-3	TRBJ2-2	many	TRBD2	TGTGCCAGCAGTTACTCTAGCGGGAGAGGCACCGGGGAGCTGTTTTTT	CASSYSSGRGTGELFF
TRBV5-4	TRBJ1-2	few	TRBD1	TGTGCCAGCAGCTTGGGGGACAGTTCAAGGGACACCTTC	CASSLGDSSRDTF
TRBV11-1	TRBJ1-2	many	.	TGTGCCAGCAGCTTACGTCCAGGGGACTATGGCTACACCTTC	CASSLRPGDYGYTF
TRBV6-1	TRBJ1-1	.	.	TGTGCCAGCAGCCCTCCGGCGGGGATAGGATCTTTCTTT	CASSPPAGIGSFF
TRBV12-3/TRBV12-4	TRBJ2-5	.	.	TGTGCCAGCGGCCCCACCCCTAACTTC	CASGPTPNF
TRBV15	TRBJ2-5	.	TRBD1	TGTGCCACCAGCAGAACCCCGGGACAGGGTGGGGAGACGCAGTACTTC	CATSRTPGQGGETQYF
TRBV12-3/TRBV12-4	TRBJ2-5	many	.	TGTGCCAGCAGTCCACGACAGCCACAAGAGACCCAGTACTTC	CASSPRQPQETQYF
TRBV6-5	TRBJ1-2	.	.	TGTGCCAGCAGTTACTCCCCGTGGGGCTACACCTTC	CASSYSPWGYTF